This TCR beta chain was profiled in a study of control samples from healthy donors and cancer patients. Assay used: immunoSEQ multiplex PCR; TCRdb lists only in-frame clones, some missing. The sample consists of about 12,000 clones, approximately 88% of them appearing once. The trim removed 7 bases at V and 5 bases at J, leaving 10 bases unmatched. The CDR3 runs to 17 residues. Germline lookup yields CDR1 SGHRS and CDR2 YFSETQ. The clonotype was recovered from a male donor with melanoma. This chain links TRBV5-1 with TRBJ2-1; 15 nucleotides match TRBD2. The source material was formalin-fixed, paraffin-embedded tissue. The CDR3 sequence is CASRTSGRAARDNEQFF. As DNA, the CDR3 is TGCGCCAGCCGGACTAGCGGGAGGGCGGCGCGGGACAATGAGCAGTTCTTC.